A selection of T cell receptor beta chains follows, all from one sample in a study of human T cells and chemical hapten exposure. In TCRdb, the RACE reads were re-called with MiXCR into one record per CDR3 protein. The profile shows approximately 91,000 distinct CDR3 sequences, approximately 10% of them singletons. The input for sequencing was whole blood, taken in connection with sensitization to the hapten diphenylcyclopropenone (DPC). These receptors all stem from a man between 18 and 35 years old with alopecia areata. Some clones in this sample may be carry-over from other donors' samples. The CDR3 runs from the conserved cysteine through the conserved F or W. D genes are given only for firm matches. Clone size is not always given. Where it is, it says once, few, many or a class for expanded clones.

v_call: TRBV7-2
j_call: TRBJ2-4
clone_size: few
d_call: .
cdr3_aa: CASSLGGPQYF
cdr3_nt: TGTGCCAGCAGCTTAGGGGGGCCACAGTACTTC

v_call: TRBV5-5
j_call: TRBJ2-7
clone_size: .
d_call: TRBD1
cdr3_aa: CASSLEDRAHEQYF
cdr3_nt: TGTGCCAGCAGCTTGGAGGACAGGGCCCACGAGCAGTACTTC

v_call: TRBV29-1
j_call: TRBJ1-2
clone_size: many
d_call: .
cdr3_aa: CSVQGHYGYTF
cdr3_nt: TGCAGCGTCCAGGGCCACTATGGCTACACCTTC

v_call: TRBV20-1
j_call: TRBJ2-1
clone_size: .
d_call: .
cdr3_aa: CSALGMSAGLNEQFF
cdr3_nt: TGCAGTGCTTTAGGGATGTCGGCGGGGCTTAATGAGCAGTTCTTC

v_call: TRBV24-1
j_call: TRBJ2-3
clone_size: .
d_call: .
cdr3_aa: CATSDPGTGLYGTDTQYF
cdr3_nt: TGTGCCACCAGTGATCCCGGGACGGGGCTTTATGGCACAGATACGCAGTATTTT

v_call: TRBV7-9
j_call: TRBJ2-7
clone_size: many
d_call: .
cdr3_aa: CASSLGGPSIYEQYF
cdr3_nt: TGTGCCAGCAGCTTAGGGGGGCCTTCGATCTACGAGCAGTACTTC

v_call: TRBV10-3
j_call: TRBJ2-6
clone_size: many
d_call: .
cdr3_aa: CAISESKQALQALSGANVLTF
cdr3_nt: TGTGCCATCAGTGAGTCGAAGCAAGCTTTGCAAGCGCTCTCTGGGGCCAACGTCCTGACTTTC

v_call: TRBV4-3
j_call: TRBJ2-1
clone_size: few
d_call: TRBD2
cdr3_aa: CASSLGASGAGNEQFF
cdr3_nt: TGCGCCAGCAGCCTGGGGGCTAGCGGGGCGGGGAATGAGCAGTTCTTC

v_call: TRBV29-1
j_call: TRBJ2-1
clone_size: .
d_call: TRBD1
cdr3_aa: CSVGGQVYNEQFF
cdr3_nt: TGCAGCGTTGGGGGACAGGTGTACAATGAGCAGTTCTTC

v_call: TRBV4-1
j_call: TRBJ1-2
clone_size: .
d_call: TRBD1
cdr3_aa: CASSVMTGGYGYTF
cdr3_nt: TGCGCCAGCAGCGTTATGACAGGGGGCTATGGCTACACCTTC

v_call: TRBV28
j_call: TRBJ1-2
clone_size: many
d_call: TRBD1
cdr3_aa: CASSLYTGGLGYTF
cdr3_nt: TGTGCCAGCAGTTTATACACAGGGGGACTCGGCTACACCTTC

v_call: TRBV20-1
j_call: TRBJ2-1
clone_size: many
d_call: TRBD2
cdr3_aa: CSAERLAGVNEQFF
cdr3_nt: TGCAGTGCGGAGCGGCTAGCGGGGGTCAATGAGCAGTTCTTC

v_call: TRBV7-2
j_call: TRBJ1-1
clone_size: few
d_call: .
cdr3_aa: CASSLVQVQEAFF
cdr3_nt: TGTGCCAGCAGCTTAGTCCAGGTACAGGAAGCTTTCTTT

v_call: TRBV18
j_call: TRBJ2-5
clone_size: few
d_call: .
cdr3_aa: CASSPPSQETQYF
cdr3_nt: TGTGCCAGCTCACCACCGTCCCAAGAGACCCAGTACTTC

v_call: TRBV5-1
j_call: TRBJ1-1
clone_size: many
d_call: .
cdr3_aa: CASSLAGSGNTEAFF
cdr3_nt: TGCGCCAGCAGCTTGGCGGGGTCGGGAAACACTGAAGCTTTCTTT

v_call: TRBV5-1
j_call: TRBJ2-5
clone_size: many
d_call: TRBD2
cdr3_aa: CASSLASSGGRETQYF
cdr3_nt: TGCGCCAGCAGCTTGGCGTCTAGCGGGGGAAGAGAGACCCAGTACTTC

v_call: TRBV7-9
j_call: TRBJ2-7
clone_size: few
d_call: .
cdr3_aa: CASSFRNEQYF
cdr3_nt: TGTGCCAGCAGCTTTCGGAACGAGCAGTACTTC

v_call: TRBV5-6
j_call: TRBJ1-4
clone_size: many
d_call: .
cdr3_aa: CASSLLPGATNEKLFF
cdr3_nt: TGTGCCAGCAGCTTGCTTCCGGGGGCGACTAATGAAAAACTGTTTTTT

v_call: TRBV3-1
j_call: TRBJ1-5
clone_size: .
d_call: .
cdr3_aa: CASSQGGGFQSPQHF
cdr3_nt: TGTGCCAGCAGCCAAGGCGGGGGGTTTCAGTCCCCCCAGCATTTT

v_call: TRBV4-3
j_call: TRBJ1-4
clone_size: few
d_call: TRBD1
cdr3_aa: CASSQERRSWDRGGPEEKLFF
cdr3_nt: TGCGCCAGCAGCCAAGAGCGGCGGTCATGGGACAGGGGAGGTCCGGAGGAAAAACTGTTTTTT

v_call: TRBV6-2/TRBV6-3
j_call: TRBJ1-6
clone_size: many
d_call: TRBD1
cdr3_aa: CASSPGTADSPLHF
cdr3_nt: TGTGCCAGCAGTCCCGGGACAGCAGATTCACCCCTCCACTTT

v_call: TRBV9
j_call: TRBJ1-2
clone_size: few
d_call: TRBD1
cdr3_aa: CASSVEHRGHGYTF
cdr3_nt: TGTGCCAGCAGCGTAGAGCACAGGGGCCATGGCTACACCTTC

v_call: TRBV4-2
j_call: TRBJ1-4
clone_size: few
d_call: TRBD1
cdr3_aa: CASSQEGQGTNEKLFF
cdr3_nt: TGTGCCAGCAGCCAAGAAGGACAGGGAACTAATGAAAAACTGTTTTTT

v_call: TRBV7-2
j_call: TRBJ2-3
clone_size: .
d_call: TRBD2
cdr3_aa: CASSLAWRGKSDTQYF
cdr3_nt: TGTGCCAGCAGCTTAGCTTGGCGGGGGAAGTCAGATACGCAGTATTTT

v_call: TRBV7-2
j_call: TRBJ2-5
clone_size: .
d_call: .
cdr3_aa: CASSETVGAETQYF
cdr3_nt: TGTGCCAGCAGCGAGACAGTTGGGGCAGAGACCCAGTACTTC

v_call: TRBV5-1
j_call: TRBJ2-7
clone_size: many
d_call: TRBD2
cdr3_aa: CASRSGTMNYEQYF
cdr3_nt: TGCGCCAGCCGATCCGGGACTATGAACTACGAGCAGTACTTC

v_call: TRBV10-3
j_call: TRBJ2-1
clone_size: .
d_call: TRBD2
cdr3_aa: CAINPSGGGYEQFF
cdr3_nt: TGTGCCATCAATCCTAGCGGGGGAGGATATGAGCAGTTCTTC

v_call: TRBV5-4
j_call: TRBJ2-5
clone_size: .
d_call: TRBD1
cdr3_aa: CASSIQTGGEGETQYF
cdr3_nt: TGTGCCAGCAGCATCCAGACAGGGGGCGAGGGAGAGACCCAGTACTTC

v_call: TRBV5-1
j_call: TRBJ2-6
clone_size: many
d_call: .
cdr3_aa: CASSMAGGTGANVLTF
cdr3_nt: TGCGCCAGCAGCATGGCCGGGGGTACAGGGGCCAACGTCCTGACTTTC

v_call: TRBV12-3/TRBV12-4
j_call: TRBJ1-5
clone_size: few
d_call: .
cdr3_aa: CASSLGGGVRDQPQHF
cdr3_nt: TGTGCCAGCAGTTTAGGAGGAGGGGTACGTGATCAGCCCCAGCATTTT

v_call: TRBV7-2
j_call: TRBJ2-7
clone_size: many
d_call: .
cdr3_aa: CASSGSGEGEQYF
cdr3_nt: TGTGCCAGCAGCGGAAGTGGGGAAGGCGAGCAGTACTTC

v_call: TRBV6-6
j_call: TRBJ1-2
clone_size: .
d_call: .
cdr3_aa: CASSNRPGGLYGYTF
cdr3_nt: TGTGCCAGCAGTAACCGTCCCGGCGGACTATATGGCTACACCTTC

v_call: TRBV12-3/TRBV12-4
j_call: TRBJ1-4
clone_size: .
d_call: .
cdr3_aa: CASSPGRKLFF
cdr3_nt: TGTGCCAGCAGCCCAGGGAGGAAACTGTTTTTT

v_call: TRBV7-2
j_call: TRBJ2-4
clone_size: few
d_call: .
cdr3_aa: CASSLPRGHQYF
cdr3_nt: TGTGCCAGCAGCTTACCGCGGGGGCATCAGTACTTC

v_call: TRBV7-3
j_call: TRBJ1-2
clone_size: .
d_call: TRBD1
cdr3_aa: CASRPTGGSGYTF
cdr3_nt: TGTGCCAGCAGGCCGACAGGGGGCTCTGGCTACACCTTC

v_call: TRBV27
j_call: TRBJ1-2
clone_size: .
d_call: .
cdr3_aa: CASSWSGDRGYTF
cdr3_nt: TGTGCCAGCAGTTGGTCCGGGGATCGTGGCTACACCTTC

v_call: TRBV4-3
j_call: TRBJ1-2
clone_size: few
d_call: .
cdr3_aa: CASSQDLGQGKGAYGYTF
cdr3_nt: TGCGCCAGCAGCCAAGATCTTGGGCAGGGGAAAGGAGCCTATGGCTACACCTTC

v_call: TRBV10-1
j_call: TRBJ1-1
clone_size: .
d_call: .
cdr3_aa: CATQGQEMNTEAFF
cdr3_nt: TGCGCCACCCAAGGGCAGGAGATGAACACTGAAGCTTTCTTT

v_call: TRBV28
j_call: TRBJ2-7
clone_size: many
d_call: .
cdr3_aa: CASSGGGRTRGREQYF
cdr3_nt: TGTGCCAGCAGTGGCGGTGGACGGACACGGGGGCGCGAGCAGTACTTC

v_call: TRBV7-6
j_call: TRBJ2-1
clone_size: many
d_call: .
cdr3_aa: CASSPLPSRRQFF
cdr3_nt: TGTGCCAGCAGCCCGCTACCTAGTAGGAGGCAGTTCTTC

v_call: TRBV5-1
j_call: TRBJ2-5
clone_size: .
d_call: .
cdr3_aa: CASTGQETQYF
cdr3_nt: TGCGCCAGCACAGGGCAAGAGACCCAGTACTTC

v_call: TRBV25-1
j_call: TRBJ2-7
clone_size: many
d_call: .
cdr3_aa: CASSPTRAYEQYF
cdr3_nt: TGTGCCAGCAGCCCTACACGGGCCTACGAGCAGTACTTC

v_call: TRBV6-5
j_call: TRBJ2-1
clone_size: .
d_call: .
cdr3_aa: CASSRTGTQQFF
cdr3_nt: TGTGCCAGCAGCCGAACCGGGACCCAGCAGTTCTTC

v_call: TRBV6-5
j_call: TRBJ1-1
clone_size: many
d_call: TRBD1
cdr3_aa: CASSWTGEVTEAFF
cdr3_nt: TGTGCCAGCAGCTGGACAGGGGAGGTCACTGAAGCTTTCTTT

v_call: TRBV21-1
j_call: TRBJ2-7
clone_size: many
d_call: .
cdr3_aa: CASSKGLSSARGPMNEQYF
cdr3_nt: TGTGCCAGCAGCAAAGGCTTATCCTCGGCCAGGGGCCCGATGAACGAGCAGTACTTC

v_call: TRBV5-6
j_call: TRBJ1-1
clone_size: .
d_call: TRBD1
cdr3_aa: CASSLVGQRNTEAFF
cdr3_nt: TGTGCCAGCAGCTTGGTGGGACAGAGGAACACTGAAGCTTTCTTT

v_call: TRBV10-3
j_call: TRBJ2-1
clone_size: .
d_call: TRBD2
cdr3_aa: CAISEGDYGEQFF
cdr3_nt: TGTGCCATCAGTGAAGGGGACTATGGTGAGCAGTTCTTC

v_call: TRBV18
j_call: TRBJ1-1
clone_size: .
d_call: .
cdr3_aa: CASSPSEVGRTEAFF
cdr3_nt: TGTGCCAGCTCACCCTCGGAGGTGGGGAGGACTGAAGCTTTCTTT

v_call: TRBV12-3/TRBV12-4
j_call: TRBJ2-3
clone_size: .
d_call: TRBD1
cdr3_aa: CASSSITGGFGTDTQYF
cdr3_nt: TGTGCCAGCAGTTCTATTACAGGGGGCTTCGGCACAGATACGCAGTATTTT

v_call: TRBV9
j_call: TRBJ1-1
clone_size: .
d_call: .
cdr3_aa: CASSISQNTEAFF
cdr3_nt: TGTGCCAGCAGCATATCACAGAACACTGAAGCTTTCTTT

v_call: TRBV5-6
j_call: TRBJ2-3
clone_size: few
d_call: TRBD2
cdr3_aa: CASSPRPPREDTDTQYF
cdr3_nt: TGTGCCAGCAGCCCCCGGCCTCCGCGGGAGGACACAGATACGCAGTATTTT